One and the same sample provided the 5 T cell receptor beta chains below, sequenced in a study of control samples from healthy donors and cancer patients. This table comes from immunoSEQ multiplex PCR, and its TCRdb copy is limited to in-frame clones, with some not included. The profile shows 100,000 to 150,000 clones, around 90% of them singletons. Material for sequencing was blood. The receptors were sampled from a middle-aged man in good health.

This clone was observed once. This chain links TRBV29-1 with TRBJ2-7, with D tentatively TRBD2 (5 bases). V was cut by 4 bases and J by 2 bases, with 12 bases left in between. Germline V lookup: CDR1 SQVTM, CDR2 ANQGSEA. The length of the CDR3 is 13 residues. CDR3 sequence reads: CSVVGGRTYEQYF. CDR3 DNA: TGCAGCGTTGTTGGAGGTAGGACCTACGAGCAGTACTTC.

This sequence joins TRBV19 and TRBJ1-4; D ambiguous. V lost 1 base, J lost 4 bases, and 10 bases lay in between. The CDR3 is made up of 15 amino acids. Germline V CDR1 and CDR2: LNHDA, SQIVND (reference sequence). The CDR3: CASSIGRKINEKLFF. As DNA, the CDR3 is TGTGCCAGTAGTATAGGGAGGAAGATTAATGAAAAACTGTTTTTT.

V usage is TRBV3-1 (or the pseudogene TRBV3-2) and J usage is TRBJ2-5; D is undetermined. The V and J ends lost 0 bases and 0 bases respectively, with 11 bases between them. There are 16 residues in the CDR3. From germline, CDR1 is LGHDT and CDR2 YNNKEL (reference sequence). CDR3 nucleotides: TGTGCCAGCAGCCAAGATTTTTCGGCAGACCAAGAGACCCAGTACTTC. Protein: CASSQDFSADQETQYF.

The rearrangement uses TRBV29-1 and TRBJ1-2, with TRBD1 as a possible D gene (5 bases). The germline V gene has CDR1 SQVTM and CDR2 ANQGSEA. The CDR3 extends over 12 amino acids. The germline V and J ends were trimmed by 5 bases and 4 bases, with 11 bases remaining between them. CDR3 sequence reads: CSVWGGVYGYTF. The CDR3 coding sequence is TGCAGCGTTTGGGGCGGAGTCTATGGCTACACCTTC.

V gene TRBV7-8 combines with J gene TRBJ2-2; D gene ambiguous. V was pared by 5 bases and J by 0 bases, with 16 bases between. Germline V CDR1 and CDR2: SGHVS, FQNEAQ. This CDR3 is built from 17 residues. CDR3 in amino acids: CASSPGMGAPNTGELFF. The CDR3 nucleotides read TGTGCCAGCAGCCCTGGTATGGGCGCTCCGAACACCGGGGAGCTGTTTTTT.